This T cell receptor beta chain came from a study of T cell repertoires in cytomegalovirus infection. Study as a whole: As its CMV epitopes, the study selected recently identified HLA-C-restricted and well-studied HLA-B-restricted targets. CMV infection together with matching HLA type was indicated by public TCR beta signatures. Broader study findings: People with CMV and the relevant HLA were identified by cumulative public TCR beta family frequency. The ex vivo response showed dominance by HLA-C-restricted CMV-specific TCR beta clonotypes.

Concerning this clonotype itself: What it binds is not known.

V lost 7 bases to trimming and J lost 4 bases; unmatched junction nucleotides: 7. The CDR3 is 15 amino acids. Per the germline V gene, CDR1 is SQVTM and CDR2 is ANQGSEA. A single record per CDR3 protein comes from TCRdb applying MiXCR to the reads. The table has about 310,000 distinct CDR3 sequences, 25% seen once. This clonotype originated in a human donor in good health (CMV status not recorded). Some clones in this sample may be carry-over from other donors' samples. Sample: cultured PBMCs, taken from culture after CMV antigen stimulation. This chain connects TRBV29-1 to TRBJ2-2; 12 bases map to TRBD2. The CDR3 sequence: CSASTSGSATGELFF. CDR3 nucleotides: TGCAGCGCCTCGACTAGCGGGAGCGCCACCGGGGAGCTGTTTTTT.